This TCR beta chain is from a study of cytomegalovirus exposure and HLA in healthy donors (dated by TCRdb to the late 2010s). Study-level background: In an earlier analysis of some 610 of the donors, approximately 260 Gb of sequence data and some 120 million unique TCR beta sequences from about 190 million T cells were reported. In addition to the first cohort of hundreds of subjects, a separate validation cohort of over 90 different subjects was used. Among the approximately 420 genotyped donors, about 85% belonged to the genetic ancestry cluster associated with self-reported Caucasian donors. A later genetic analysis used genome-wide SNP genotypes for about 65% of the roughly 670 donors, treating that subset as a discovery cohort. In an earlier analysis of a few hundred of the donors, high-throughput TCR beta sequencing was used to judge whether each TCR beta V gene segment behaved as functional or pseudogenic. Every repertoire in the discovery cohort had been generated on one and the same sequencing platform. Class I and class II HLA loci were covered by the typing at four-digit resolution. The aim of the study was to test whether cataloging public T cell receptors could identify signatures of past pathogen exposure. To predict cytomegalovirus infection status, the study combined high-throughput TCR immunosequencing, statistical association of individual TCRs with disease status, and machine learning. An early release covering roughly 640 HLA-typed donors comprised approximately 300 gigabases of sequencing data and about 90 million unique TCR sequences. The number of typed donors differed by locus: about 620-630 for A, B, C, DRB1 and DQB1; 500 to 550 for DQA1; around 610 for DPA1; and roughly 490 for DPB1. A later analysis re-examined previously published TCR beta repertoires from roughly 720 donors and added high-resolution HLA genotyping to investigate patterns of TCR occurrence. Among a few hundred genotyped donors of the cohort, an average of about 240,000 unique TCR beta nucleotide sequences were sequenced per donor, roughly 18% of them non-productive. Because of strong linkage in the cohort, roughly 5 DR-DQ haplotypes were treated as single units for association and clustering. In the later analysis, no new phenotypic data were used to find candidate immune exposures; instead, reliance was placed on TCR beta sequences and their occurrence across donors. Donor age, sex, ethnicity and CMV serostatus were compiled together with the repertoire data. The study profiled the T cell repertoires of 500 to 800 subjects by immunosequencing and related them to cytomegalovirus serostatus. Study-level results and caveats: Roughly uniform sequencing depth across donors was assumed in presence/absence analyses, although this assumption may not hold. A later genetic analysis reported fewer N-insertions in productive TCRs among donors in an Asian-associated ancestry cluster than the 666-donor mean. In this cohort, only TCR beta chains were sequenced, and detectable features were limited by the absence of alpha or paired-chain data. In a later genetic analysis, a missense DCLRE1C variant was associated with V-gene and J-gene trimming of TCR beta chains, and the association was replicated in an independent cohort. Most TCR sequences were observed very rarely across donors, whereas some public TCRs were present in many individuals. Because some donors lacked HLA typing at each locus, the association tests relied only on the typed subset. When HLA alleles, especially DR and DQ, strongly co-occurred, TCR associations were difficult to assign to individual alleles. In both the original and validation cohorts, the classifier was reported to diagnose cytomegalovirus status with high specificity and sensitivity. According to a later analysis, most CMV-associated TCR beta chains appeared to be HLA-restricted, and the HLA associations seemed to be driven largely by CMV exposure. Because the 87-base-pair reads could not distinguish some IMGT-functional V segments, including TRBV6-2 and TRBV6-3, those segments were excluded. A later analysis associated about 17,000 TCR beta sequences with specific HLA alleles at a false discovery rate of 0.05. In vitro tests confirmed that three of the cytomegalovirus-associated TCR beta chains recognize cytomegalovirus antigens. A total of 150 to 200 TCR beta chains were listed by the study as associated with cytomegalovirus. According to a later analysis, parvovirus B19, influenza, CMV and Epstein-Barr virus appeared linked to several top co-occurrence clusters. Correlated functional status among segregating V segments might be attributable to linkage disequilibrium, but an unknown experimental factor could not be ruled out. In a later analysis, TCR association rates were found to vary across HLA loci, with the most associated TCRs seen for DRB1 alleles and the fewest for HLA-C alleles. Immune exposure information for the cohort was limited to CMV serostatus. A further reported finding was that TCR beta sequences accurately predicted the HLA-A and HLA-B alleles for most subjects in the first cohort. An earlier analysis of roughly 570 of the donors showed that most TCR beta V segments appeared in productive rearrangements either about 87% or about 30% of the time, which broadly matched IMGT annotations. Roughly 15 rarely observed V segments, including chromosome 9 orphons, were excluded from the earlier analysis of about 600 of the donors because counts were too low. The authors suggested that the approach could potentially be extended to other disease states and immunological phenotypes. A group of highly shared sequence variants was considered likely to be a technical artifact of the sequencing pipeline. Compared with equally common non-associated chains, HLA-associated TCR beta chains in a later analysis were more clonally expanded and had lower generation probabilities.

The count of this clone is one. The clone's antigen remains unknown. The input lacks base qualities; no much larger clone sits a single base away. The library relied on the immunoSEQ multiplex PCR assay. The multiplex PCR relied on a mix of 60 forward primers for TCR Vbeta segments and 13 reverse primers for TCR Jbeta segments. A multiplex PCR assay on genomic DNA amplified the CDR3 region of rearranged TCR beta genes. On the Illumina HiSeq System, the amplified TCR beta libraries were sequenced as 87-base-pair reads. The authors' analysis ran thus. A later analysis tallied around 82 million unique TCR beta chains across the approximately 670 repertoires, and about 10 million of those chains were shared by two or more donors. A nearest-neighbor algorithm error-corrected the raw reads and collapsed the reads into unique sequences, merging closely related sequences to remove PCR and sequencing errors. To assign V, D and J gene segments, CDR3 sequences were aligned to IMGT reference sequences. For a sequence to be retained, a match of at least six nucleotides to both a V gene segment and a J gene segment was required. Rearrangements were called productive when the CDR3 lacked stop codons and stayed in frame with V and J; all others were non-productive. Following IMGT convention, CDR3 was defined as the stretch from the second conserved V-encoded cysteine up to the conserved J-encoded phenylalanine. In an earlier analysis of 587 of the donors, sequences lacking an unambiguous match to a single V gene segment were excluded. An earlier analysis of a few hundred of the donors classified V segments as functional when productive rearrangements were above 56.7% and as segregating when the standard deviation between donors was above 5%. To diagnose cytomegalovirus status from the catalog of TCR beta chain sequences, a statistical classification framework was built. In a later analysis, V and J genes were assigned by comparing TCR nucleotide sequences against IMGT/GENE-DB human TR gene sequences. In a later analysis, CDR3 sequences and most-parsimonious VDJ recombination scenarios were assigned using the TCRdist pipeline. In a later analysis, every TCR beta chain was defined by the combination of its CDR3 amino acid sequence and its V-gene family, and reads without a unique V-gene family were dropped. In a later analysis, 450 to 600 highly shared, low-generation-probability nucleotide sequences were removed to address suspected cross-contamination and a sequencing artifact. A later analysis calculated a clonal expansion index for each public chain from normalized within-repertoire ranks of inferred template counts. A later analysis computed generation probabilities with a VDJ recombination model fitted to out-of-frame rearrangements, and checked the results against IGoR. In a later analysis, hypergeometric tests were used to score TCR-TCR, TCR-HLA and TCR-CMV co-occurrence, with a repertoire-size bias correction applied to TCR pairs. In a later analysis, false discovery rates were estimated by permuting HLA or CMV assignments 20 times. In a later analysis, co-occurring TCRs were grouped with DBSCAN, and TCRdist sequence similarity was added when clustering was performed within HLA-allele-positive subsets. Repertoires with fewer than 30,000 or more than 120,000 public chains, plus five repertoires with anomalous nucleotide sharing, were excluded from co-occurrence clustering. TCRdb mirrors the immuneACCESS table, restricted to in-frame sequences. Some clones are absent from its copies; in checked studies, under half trace to an unresolved V gene, and the reason for the others is unknown. V and J calls plus clone size are reproduced from that table; the DNA served to infer D and trimming. This sample comprises 150,000 to 200,000 clones, around 81% of them detected only once. The ten largest clones represent 1% of the sample.

The cysteine opens and the phenylalanine closes a CDR3 of 11 amino acids. The read is trimmed to its CDR3 DNA, 33 bases read in frame from base 1. The V end loses 8 bases and the J end loses 5 bases, and a stretch of 7 bases separates them. The CDR1 and CDR2 encoded by the germline V gene are SGHVS and FQNEAQ. In total, roughly 710 healthy bone marrow donors made up the cohort. At the time of sampling, all cohort members were nominally healthy, though unrecorded immune exposures were likely present. The donor tested CMV seronegative and was one of the 352 seronegative cohort members. A peripheral blood sample was provided by each donor, and peripheral blood mononuclear cells were used for TCR beta sequencing. The Qiagen DNeasy Blood Extraction Kit was used to extract genomic DNA from the blood cell samples.

The rearranged segments are TRBV7-8 and TRBJ2-1, with the D gene too uncertain to name. This clonotype was sampled from a middle-aged woman in good health and CMV-seronegative. Material for sequencing was PBMCs. The CDR3 reads CASSPDNEQFF. At the DNA level, the sequence is TGTGCCAGCTCCCCGGACAATGAGCAGTTCTTC.